This T cell receptor (beta chain) was obtained from a study of blood T cell repertoires in COVID-19. Study at large: Whether acute or convalescent, the COVID-19 samples came from the United States, Italy and Spain. In each case, the material was cDNA or gDNA derived from T cells, B-cell-depleted T cells, or PBMCs.

The sample holds a few counts of this clone. With 0 bases removed from V and 5 bases from J, the gap between germline ends came to 12 bases. Per germline, CDR1 MNHEY and CDR2 SVGAGI. The CDR3 totals 15 residues. Original analysis: Estimation of nucleated cell counts relied on the amplification of reference gene primers. Clones were sequenced by immunoSEQ multiplex PCR, and TCRdb holds only the in-frame ones, with some missing. That table gives V, J and clone size, and the DNA gave D and trimming. The sample includes about 150,000 clones, approximately 82% of them seen just once. This sequence was found in a man in his 60s who had recovered from COVID-19. V and J are TRBV6-5 and TRBJ2-3, with D possibly being TRBD2 (5 bases). Sequences were obtained from peripheral blood. The CDR3 nucleotides are TGTGCCAGCAGTTACTCGAGGGCCAGAGGAGATACGCAGTATTTT. This translates into CASSYSRARGDTQYF.